The next 10 T cell receptor beta chains were all read from a single sample in a study of T-cell reconstitution after alpha-beta-depleted transplantation in children. Unique molecular identifiers were built into the TCRbeta library. MiXCR, run by TCRdb on the PCR reads, gives a single entry per CDR3 protein. The table lists roughly 160,000 distinct CDR3 sequences, roughly 10% of them singletons. Sample: PBMCs, taken before TCRalphabeta/CD19-depleted stem cell transplant. The receptors originated from a boy aged 2 to 10 with acute myeloid leukemia, due to receive a stem cell transplant.

There are many counts of this clonotype. This chain connects TRBV3-1 to TRBJ2-7, with 7 bases lining up with TRBD1. This CDR3 contains 15 residues. Per the germline V gene, CDR1 is LGHDT and CDR2 is YNNKEL (reference sequence). Trimming took 5 bases from V and 2 from J; bases not matched to a gene: 9. CDR3 in DNA: TGTGCCAGCAGCTTCGGGACAGATAAAACCTACGAGCAGTACGTC. It specifies CASSFGTDKTYEQYV.

This clonotype occurred many times. The CDR3 loop is CASSLEGTPNLEAFF. CDR3 in DNA: TGCGCCAGCAGCCTGGAGGGGACTCCAAATTTAGAAGCTTTCTTT. The J gene is TRBJ1-1, the V gene TRBV5-1, with D perhaps TRBD1 (5 bases). V was clipped by 4 bases and J by 8 bases, with 21 bases between them. Germline values: CDR1 SGHRS, CDR2 YFSETQ. The CDR3 spans 15 residues.

This clonotype was seen just once. The chain links TRBV6-1 to TRBJ1-2; TRBD1 aligns across 8 bases. This CDR3 comprises 16 residues. The V and J ends lost 6 bases and 3 bases, in that order; junction bases with no gene match: 12. The germline CDR1 and CDR2 sequences are MNHNS and SASEGT. Here the CDR3 reads CASSRAQGAKDYGYTF. In DNA, the CDR3 is TGTGCCAGCAGCCGGGCCCAGGGGGCGAAAGACTATGGCTACACCTTC.

This clonotype was detected many times. The chain joins TRBV20-1 to TRBJ2-5; D gene ambiguous. CDR3 size: 14 residues. Germline values: CDR1 DFQATT, CDR2 SNEGSKA (reference sequence). V was pared by 1 base and J by 1 base, with 10 bases between. DNA for the CDR3: TGCAGTGCTAGAGTCCATACAGCCCAAGAGACCCAGTACTTC. As protein: CSARVHTAQETQYF.

In this sample, this clonotype turned up many times. This chain connects TRBV3-1 to TRBJ2-1, with D tentatively TRBD1 (5 bases). In germline, CDR1 is LGHDT, CDR2 YNNKEL (reference sequence). Trimming removed 4 bases from V and 1 base from J, with 11 bases in between. This CDR3 comprises 15 residues. In DNA, the CDR3 is TGTGCCAGCAGCCGCAACAGGCAATCCTACAATGAGCAGTTCTTC. It is translated as CASSRNRQSYNEQFF.

This clonotype was detected many times. This chain joins TRBV20-1 and TRBJ2-3; possible D gene TRBD1, 5 bases. CDR1 is DFQATT, CDR2 SNEGSKA, per germline (reference sequence). The CDR3 runs 14 residues. V was shortened by 1 base and J by 4 bases, with 12 bases between the two germline ends. The CDR3 reads CSARVLQTADTQYF. Here the CDR3 DNA reads TGCAGTGCTAGAGTGTTACAGACAGCAGATACGCAGTATTTT.

This clonotype was observed at least ten times. This chain joins TRBV20-1 and TRBJ2-5; a weak D match, TRBD1 (5 bases). V lost 4 bases, J lost 7 bases, and 19 bases lay in between. The CDR3 runs 14 residues. CDR1 DFQATT and CDR2 SNEGSKA come from the germline V gene (reference sequence). In nucleotides, the CDR3 is TGCAGTGCTAATAGACAGCTCTCCCTGGGGACCCAGTACTTC. This sequence encodes CSANRQLSLGTQYF.

This clonotype appeared many times. CDR3 sequence reads: CASSLGGAGGYNEQFF. In nucleotides, the CDR3 is TGTGCCAGCAGTTTGGGGGGGGCCGGAGGCTACAATGAGCAGTTCTTC. The chain combines TRBV28 with TRBJ2-1; TRBD2 might be the D (7 bases). Trimming cost V 3 bases and J 3 bases, with 15 bases left between them. Germline lookup yields CDR1 MDHEN and CDR2 SYDVKM. This CDR3 spans 16 amino acids.

Notes on this clonotype: A read error may be the cause here, since a much bigger clone is one base away. The V and J genes are TRBV20-1 and TRBJ2-7, with 9 bases lining up with TRBD2. The CDR3 loop spans 17 amino acids. Per the germline V gene, CDR1 is DFQATT and CDR2 is SNEGSKA (reference sequence). This chain's CDR3 is CCARDRLLAGTSYEQYF. The DNA for the CDR3 is TGCTGTGCTAGAGATAGGTTGCTAGCGGGAACCTCCTACGAGCAGTACTTC.

This clonotype was seen repeatedly, ten times or more. The J gene is TRBJ2-1, the V gene TRBV3-1; weak D call: TRBD2 (6 bases). Between the trimmed V and J ends, which lost 3 bases and 5 bases, there was a span of 14 bases. There are 15 residues in the CDR3. From germline, CDR1 is LGHDT and CDR2 YNNKEL (reference sequence). The CDR3 spells CASSHGASAHNEQFF. The CDR3 DNA is TGTGCCAGCAGCCACGGGGCTAGCGCGCACAATGAGCAGTTCTTC.